This T cell receptor beta chain was sequenced for a study of control samples from healthy donors and cancer patients. This clone appeared a single time. CDR1 and CDR2 from the germline V gene are SGHRS and YFSETQ. The V and J ends lost 9 bases and 4 bases respectively, with 16 bases between them. CDR3 size: 13 residues. The repertoire was sequenced with immunoSEQ multiplex PCR; TCRdb's copy has only in-frame clones and lacks some. The table lists 30,000 to 40,000 clones, around 82% of them singletons. Material for sequencing was PBMCs. The rearrangement links TRBV5-1 to TRBJ2-5, with D perhaps matching TRBD1 (5 bases). This TCR derives from a woman in her sixties or seventies with lung cancer. The CDR3 loop reads CATYTGQGETQYF. The CDR3 region has the DNA TGCGCCACCTACACTGGCCAGGGAGAGACCCAGTACTTC.